The entry below gives a single TCR beta chain sequence along with its context. Its binding antigen is unknown. Base qualities are not at hand, and no much larger clone is one base apart. Reading the germline V gene (reference sequence) gives CDR1 LNHNV and CDR2 YYDKDF. There are 12 amino acids in the CDR3, from cysteine to phenylalanine inclusive. This entry keeps only the CDR3 DNA: 36 bases, framed from base 1. V loses 6 bases of germline sequence and J loses 5 bases, and the interval between the two ends is 8 bases. This specimen belongs to a study of cytomegalovirus exposure and HLA in healthy donors (dated by TCRdb to 2016 to 2017). Study-level background: According to a later analysis, the 120 or so validation repertoires were produced on the same platform as the approximately 620 repertoires of the first cohort. In addition to the first cohort of 650 to 800 subjects, a separate validation cohort of approximately 110 different subjects was used. The study combined high-throughput TCR immunosequencing, statistical association of individual TCRs with disease status, and machine learning to predict cytomegalovirus infection status. The study was designed to test whether signatures of past pathogen exposure could be identified by cataloging public T cell receptors. What the study reported, not specific to this receptor: In a later analysis, TCRs clustered in the first cohort were found to also tend to co-occur in the 100 to 150 validation repertoires, with around 94% of cluster scores above 0. The classifier was reported to diagnose cytomegalovirus status with high specificity and sensitivity in both the original and validation cohorts. The study gave a list of under 200 TCR beta chains associated with cytomegalovirus. The authors suggested that the approach could potentially be generalized to other disease states and immunological phenotypes. While some public TCRs were present in many individuals, most TCR sequences turned up only very rarely across donors. In vitro tests confirmed that a few of the cytomegalovirus-associated TCR beta chains recognize cytomegalovirus antigens. A later analysis had no HLA typing for the validation cohort, so co-occurrence there was scored across all 110 or so repertoires.

The donors belonged to the validation cohort of under 150 subjects, which was separate from the approximately 680-subject first cohort. Receptors were amplified or captured by the immunoSEQ multiplex PCR assay. On the study's bioinformatics: A statistical classification framework was developed to diagnose cytomegalovirus status using the catalog of TCR beta chain sequences. TCRdb took over this immuneACCESS table, retaining in-frame rearrangements with V and J assigned. Such tables are incomplete; in checked studies, under half of the missing clones stem from an unresolved V gene, and the remainder is unexplained. The V and J calls and the clone size are those of that table, but D and trimming were determined from the DNA. A total of more than 85,000 clones appear in this sample, around 90% of them only once. The ten top clones hold around 1.9% of the sample.

The sequenced sample consisted of PBMCs. The origin of this receptor is a young woman in good health and CMV-seronegative. The receptor chain draws on TRBV15 and TRBJ1-5; the D gene is unclear. At the DNA level, the sequence is TGTGCCACCAGTGATGGAGATCAGCCCCAGCATTTT. Its amino acids are CATSDGDQPQHF.